The 11 T cell receptor beta chains below come from one sample, sequenced in a study of shared clonotypes between healthy human individuals (dated by TCRdb to the early 2020s). Receptor amplification or capture employed the immunoSEQ multiplex PCR assay. This immuneACCESS table, as held by TCRdb, lists in-frame sequences with V and J called but not all clones. Of the missing ones, under half trace to an unresolved V gene in checked studies; the others have no known cause. This sample has around 2.5 million clones in its table, and 93% of those were observed once. The ten largest account for approximately 0.35% of the sample. The source material was naive CD4+ T cells from PBMCs. This specimen's cell subset or site label, interpreted: CD45RA+ positively selected. Receptor source: a man between 18 and 29 years old in good health. Some clones in this sample may be carry-over from other donors' samples.

The chain uses TRBV10-1 and TRBJ2-5; D gene uncertain. Germline CDR1 is WNHNN and CDR2 is SYGVQD (reference sequence). The CDR3 runs 15 residues. Trimming left V 7 bases short and J 5 bases short, with 20 bases between. The CDR3 DNA follows: TGCGCCAGCACGAATCGGCAGGAGCCTCCGGAGACCCAGTACTTC. Translation gives CASTNRQEPPETQYF.

J is TRBJ2-7 and V is TRBV28; TRBD2 might be the D (5 bases). The CDR3 length is 14 residues. The V gene lost 2 bases and the J gene lost 4 bases, with 12 bases spanning the gap. Germline V gene lookup returns CDR1 MDHEN and CDR2 SYDVKM. CDR3 coding DNA: TGTGCCAGCAGTTTACGGGCCAGAGGGTACGAGCAGTACTTC. This encodes CASSLRARGYEQYF.

The gene calls are TRBV5-1 and TRBJ2-2; 8 positions match TRBD2. The J segment lost 1 base and the V segment lost 9 bases, leaving 20 bases of the junction unmatched. This CDR3 region has 19 residues. Per the germline V gene, CDR1 is SGHRS and CDR2 is YFSETQ. The CDR3 bases are TGCGCCATCATCCCTGCAGGGGAAGGAGCGGGAGTGAACACCGGGGAGCTGTTTTTT. It is translated as CAIIPAGEGAGVNTGELFF.

This clone has only a few counts. This same CDR3 is encoded by further DNA sequences in the sample. This chain uses TRBV6-6 with TRBJ1-2; D is perhaps TRBD1 (6 bases). The CDR3 loop spans 14 amino acids. Germline CDR1 and CDR2: MNHNY and SVGAGI (reference sequence). With 0 bases removed from V and 4 bases from J, the gap between germline ends came to 9 bases. The CDR3 coding sequence is TGTGCCAGCAGTTACTCAGGGGGTAGCTATGGCTACACCTTC. Protein: CASSYSGGSYGYTF.

The chain uses TRBV11-2 and TRBJ2-5; no clear D. From germline, CDR1 is SGHAT and CDR2 FQNNGV. V was clipped by 0 bases and J by 4 bases, with 6 bases between them. The CDR3 is made up of 13 amino acids. The CDR3, as DNA: TGTGCCAGCAGCTTAGATGCAGGAGAGACCCAGTACTTC. This gives the protein CASSLDAGETQYF.

The chain uses TRBV28 and TRBJ2-3; the match to TRBD2 covers 11 bases. V dropped 4 bases and J dropped 8; count of bases not matched to a gene: 8. Looked up from germline, CDR1 is MDHEN and CDR2 is SYDVKM. The CDR3 has 15 residues. The CDR3 sequence: CASSSLAGGRVTQYF. For the CDR3, the DNA is TGTGCCAGCAGTTCCCTAGCGGGAGGCCGCGTTACGCAGTATTTT.

This sequence joins TRBV5-1 and TRBJ1-2, with a tentative D call TRBD1 (6 bases). Germline V lookup: CDR1 SGHRS, CDR2 YFSETQ. The CDR3 consists of 14 residues. With 2 bases removed from V and 1 base from J, the gap between germline ends came to 9 bases. The CDR3 loop reads CASSLRTVNYGYTF. CDR3 coding DNA: TGCGCCAGCAGCTTACGGACAGTTAACTATGGCTACACCTTC.

This clone was detected once. The chain recombines TRBV4-2 with TRBJ2-1; D might be TRBD2 (6 bases). V lost 2 bases and J 7 bases, leaving 15 bases between the germline ends. This CDR3 region has 15 residues. Germline V gene lookup returns CDR1 LGHNA and CDR2 YNFKEQ. The CDR3 sequence is CASSQRVGLRNEQFF. In DNA form, the CDR3 reads TGTGCCAGCAGCCAAAGGGTGGGACTGCGGAATGAGCAGTTCTTC.

The gene calls are TRBV27 and TRBJ1-1, with D possibly matching TRBD1 (5 bases). V shed 6 bases and J shed 4 bases, with 15 bases lying between them. Germline V gene sequence: CDR1 MNHEY, CDR2 SMNVEV (reference sequence). The CDR3 runs 14 residues. This CDR3 reads CASRIAGGGTEAFF. The CDR3 coding sequence is TGTGCCAGCAGAATCGCCGGTGGGGGCACTGAAGCTTTCTTT.

Comment on this clone: Within the sample, other DNA sequences also encode this same CDR3. This chain's CDR3 is CASSLSPYNEQFF. The DNA for the CDR3 is TGTGCCAGCAGTTTATCCCCTTACAATGAGCAGTTCTTC. The chain uses TRBV27 and TRBJ2-1, with D unresolved. Germline loops: CDR1 MNHEY, CDR2 SMNVEV (reference sequence). This CDR3 contains 13 residues. Between the trimmed V and J ends, which lost 0 bases and 4 bases, there was a span of 4 bases.

The chain links TRBV7-9 to TRBJ2-3; 15 positions agree with TRBD2. The CDR3 is 16 amino acids. CDR1 and CDR2 (germline): SEHNR, FQNEAQ (reference sequence). The trim removed 5 bases at V and 3 bases at J, leaving 3 bases unmatched. The CDR3 protein is CASSRGLAGGTDTQYF. CDR3 DNA: TGTGCCAGCAGCCGGGGACTAGCGGGAGGTACAGATACGCAGTATTTT.